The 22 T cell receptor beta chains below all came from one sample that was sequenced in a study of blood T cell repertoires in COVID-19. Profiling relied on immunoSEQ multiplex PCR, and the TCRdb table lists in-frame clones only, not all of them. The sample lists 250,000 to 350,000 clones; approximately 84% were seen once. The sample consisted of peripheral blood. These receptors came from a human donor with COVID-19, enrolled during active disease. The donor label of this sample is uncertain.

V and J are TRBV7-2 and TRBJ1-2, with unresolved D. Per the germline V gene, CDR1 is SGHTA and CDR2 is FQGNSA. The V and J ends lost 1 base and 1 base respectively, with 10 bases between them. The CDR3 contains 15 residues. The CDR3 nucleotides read TGTGCCAGCAGCTTAGGGCGGCACGTTAACTATGGCTACACCTTC. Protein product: CASSLGRHVNYGYTF.

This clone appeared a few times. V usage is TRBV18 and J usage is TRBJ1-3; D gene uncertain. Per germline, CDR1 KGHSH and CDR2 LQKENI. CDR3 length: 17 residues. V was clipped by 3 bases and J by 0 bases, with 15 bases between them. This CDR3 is CASSPAVGTDSGNTIYF. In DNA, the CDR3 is TGTGCCAGCTCACCGGCGGTGGGTACGGACTCTGGAAACACCATATATTTT.

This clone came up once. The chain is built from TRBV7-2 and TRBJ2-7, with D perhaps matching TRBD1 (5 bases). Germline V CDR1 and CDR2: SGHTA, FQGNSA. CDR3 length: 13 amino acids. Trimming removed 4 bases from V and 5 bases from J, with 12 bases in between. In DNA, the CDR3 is TGTGCCAGCAGCTCAAGACGGACAAACGAGCAGTACTTC. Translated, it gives CASSSRRTNEQYF.

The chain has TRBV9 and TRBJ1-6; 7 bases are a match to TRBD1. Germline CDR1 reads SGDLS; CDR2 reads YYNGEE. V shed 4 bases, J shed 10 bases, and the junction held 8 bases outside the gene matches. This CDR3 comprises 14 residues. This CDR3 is CASSPRQGNSPLHF. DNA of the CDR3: TGTGCCAGCAGCCCTCGACAGGGTAACTCACCCCTCCACTTT.

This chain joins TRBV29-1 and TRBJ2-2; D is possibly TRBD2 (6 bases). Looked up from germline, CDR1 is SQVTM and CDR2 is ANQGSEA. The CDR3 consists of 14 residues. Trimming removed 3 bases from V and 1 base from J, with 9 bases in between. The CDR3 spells CSVDSGVNTGELFF. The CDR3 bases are TGCAGCGTTGATTCGGGAGTGAACACCGGGGAGCTGTTTTTT.

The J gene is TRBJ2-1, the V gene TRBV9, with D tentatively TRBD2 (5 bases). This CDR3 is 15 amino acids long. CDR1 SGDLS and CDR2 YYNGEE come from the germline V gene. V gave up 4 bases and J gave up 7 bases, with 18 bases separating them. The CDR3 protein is CASSPREGATNEQFF. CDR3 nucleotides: TGTGCCAGCAGCCCCCGCGAGGGCGCGACGAATGAGCAGTTCTTC. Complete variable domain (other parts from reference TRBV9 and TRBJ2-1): DSGVTQTPKHLITATGQRVTLRCSPRSGDLSVYWYQQSLDQGLQFLIQYYNGEERAKGNILERFSAQQFPDLHSELNLSSLELGDSALYFCASSPREGATNEQFFGPGTRLTVL.

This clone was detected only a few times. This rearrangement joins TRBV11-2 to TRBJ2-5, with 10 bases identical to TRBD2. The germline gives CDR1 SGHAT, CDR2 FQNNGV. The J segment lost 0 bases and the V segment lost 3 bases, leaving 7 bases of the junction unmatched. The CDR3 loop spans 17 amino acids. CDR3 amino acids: CASSLFRGLADQETQYF. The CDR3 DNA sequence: TGTGCCAGCAGCTTGTTTCGTGGACTAGCGGACCAAGAGACCCAGTACTTC.

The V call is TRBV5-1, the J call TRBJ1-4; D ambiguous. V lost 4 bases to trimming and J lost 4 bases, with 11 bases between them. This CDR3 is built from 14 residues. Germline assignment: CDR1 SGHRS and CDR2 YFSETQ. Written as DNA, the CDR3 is TGCGCCAGCAGCGACTCCGGGATTAATGAAAAACTGTTTTTT. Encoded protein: CASSDSGINEKLFF.

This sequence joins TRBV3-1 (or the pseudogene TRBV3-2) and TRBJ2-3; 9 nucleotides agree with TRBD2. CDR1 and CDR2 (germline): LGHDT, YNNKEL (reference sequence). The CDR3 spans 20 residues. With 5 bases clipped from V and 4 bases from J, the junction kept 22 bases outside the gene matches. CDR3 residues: CASSGLRLSGRRGEADTQYF. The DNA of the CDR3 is TGTGCCAGCAGCGGACTAAGACTTAGCGGGAGAAGAGGTGAGGCAGATACGCAGTATTTT.

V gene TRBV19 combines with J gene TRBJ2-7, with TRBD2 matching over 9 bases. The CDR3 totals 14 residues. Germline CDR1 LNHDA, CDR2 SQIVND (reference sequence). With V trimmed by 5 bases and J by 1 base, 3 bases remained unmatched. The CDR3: CASSDLAGSYEQYF. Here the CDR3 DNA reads TGTGCCAGTAGTGACCTAGCGGGATCCTACGAGCAGTACTTC.

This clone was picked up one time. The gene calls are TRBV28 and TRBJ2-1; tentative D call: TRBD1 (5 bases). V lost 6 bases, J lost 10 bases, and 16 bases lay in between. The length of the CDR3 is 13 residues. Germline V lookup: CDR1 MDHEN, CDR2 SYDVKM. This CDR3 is CASRNGGQYEQFF. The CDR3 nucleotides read TGTGCCAGCAGAAACGGCGGACAATACGAGCAGTTCTTC.

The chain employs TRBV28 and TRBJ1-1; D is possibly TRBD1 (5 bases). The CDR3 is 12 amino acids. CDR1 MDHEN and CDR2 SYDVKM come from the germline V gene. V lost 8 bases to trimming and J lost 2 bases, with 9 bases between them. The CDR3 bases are TGTGCCAGCCGGGGGGTAAACACTGAAGCTTTCTTT. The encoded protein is CASRGVNTEAFF.

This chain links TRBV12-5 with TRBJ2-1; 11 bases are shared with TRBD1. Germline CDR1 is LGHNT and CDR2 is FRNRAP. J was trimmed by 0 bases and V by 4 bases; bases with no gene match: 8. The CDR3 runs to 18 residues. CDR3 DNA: TGTGCTAGTGGTTCCGGCTGGACAGGGGGCGACTCCTACAATGAGCAGTTCTTC. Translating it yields CASGSGWTGGDSYNEQFF. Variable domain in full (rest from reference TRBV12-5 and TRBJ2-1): DARVTQTPRHKVTEMGQEVTMRCQPILGHNTVFWYRQTMMQGLELLAYFRNRAPLDDSGMPKDRFSAEMPDATLATLKIQPSEPRDSAVYFCASGSGWTGGDSYNEQFFGPGTRLTVL.

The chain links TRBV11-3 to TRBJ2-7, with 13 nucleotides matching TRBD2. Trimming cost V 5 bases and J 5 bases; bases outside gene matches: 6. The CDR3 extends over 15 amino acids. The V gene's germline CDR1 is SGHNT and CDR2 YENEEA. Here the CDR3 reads CASSAGLAGIDEQYF. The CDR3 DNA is TGTGCCAGCAGCGCGGGACTAGCGGGAATCGACGAGCAGTACTTC.

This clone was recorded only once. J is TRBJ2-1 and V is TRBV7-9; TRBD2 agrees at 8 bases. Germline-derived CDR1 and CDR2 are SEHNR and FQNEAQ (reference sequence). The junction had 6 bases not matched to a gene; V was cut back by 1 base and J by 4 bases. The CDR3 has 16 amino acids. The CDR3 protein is CASSLDGLAGYNEQFF. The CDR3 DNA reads TGTGCCAGCAGCTTAGATGGACTAGCAGGTTACAATGAGCAGTTCTTC.

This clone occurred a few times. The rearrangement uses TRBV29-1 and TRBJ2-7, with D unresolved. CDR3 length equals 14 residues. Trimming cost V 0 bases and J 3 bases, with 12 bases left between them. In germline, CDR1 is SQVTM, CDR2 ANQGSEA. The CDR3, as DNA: TGCAGCGTTGAAGATCAGGCCAGGCGCTACGAGCAGTACTTC. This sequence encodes CSVEDQARRYEQYF.

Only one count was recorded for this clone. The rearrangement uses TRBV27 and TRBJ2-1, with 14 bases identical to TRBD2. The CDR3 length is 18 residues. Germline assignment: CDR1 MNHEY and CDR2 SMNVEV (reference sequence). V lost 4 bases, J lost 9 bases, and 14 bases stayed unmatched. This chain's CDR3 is CASSWGQGLAGAMSEQFF. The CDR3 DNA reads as TGTGCCAGCAGTTGGGGACAGGGACTAGCGGGAGCCATGAGTGAGCAGTTCTTC.

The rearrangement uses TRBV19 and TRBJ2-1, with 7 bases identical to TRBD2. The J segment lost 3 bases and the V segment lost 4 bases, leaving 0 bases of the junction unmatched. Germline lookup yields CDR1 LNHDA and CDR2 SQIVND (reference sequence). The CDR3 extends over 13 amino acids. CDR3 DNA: TGTGCCAGTAGTACTAGCGGCTACAATGAGCAGTTCTTC. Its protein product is CASSTSGYNEQFF.

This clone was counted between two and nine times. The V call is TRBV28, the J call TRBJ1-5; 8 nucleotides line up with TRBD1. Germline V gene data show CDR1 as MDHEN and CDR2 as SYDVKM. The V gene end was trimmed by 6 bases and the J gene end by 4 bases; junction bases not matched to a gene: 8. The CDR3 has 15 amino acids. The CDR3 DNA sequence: TGTGCCAGCAGCCGACAGGGGTTCGGAAATCAGCCCCAGCATTTT. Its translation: CASSRQGFGNQPQHF.

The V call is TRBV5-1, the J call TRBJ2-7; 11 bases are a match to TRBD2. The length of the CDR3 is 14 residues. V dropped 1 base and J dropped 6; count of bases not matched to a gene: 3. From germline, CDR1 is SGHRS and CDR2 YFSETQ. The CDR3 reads CASSLTSGSSEQYF. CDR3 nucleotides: TGCGCCAGCAGCTTGACTAGCGGGAGTTCCGAGCAGTACTTC.

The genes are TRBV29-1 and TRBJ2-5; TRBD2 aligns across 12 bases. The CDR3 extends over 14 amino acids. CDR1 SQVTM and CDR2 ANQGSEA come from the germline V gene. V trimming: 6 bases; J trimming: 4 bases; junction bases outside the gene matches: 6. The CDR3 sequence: CSVLTSGSGETQYF. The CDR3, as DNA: TGCAGCGTCCTGACTAGCGGGAGCGGAGAGACCCAGTACTTC. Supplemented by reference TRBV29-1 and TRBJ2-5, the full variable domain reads SAVISQKPSRDICQRGTSLTIQCQVDSQVTMMFWYRQQPGQSLTLIATANQGSEATYESGFVIDKFPISRPNLTFSTLTVSNMSPEDSSIYLCSVLTSGSGETQYFGPGTRLLVL.

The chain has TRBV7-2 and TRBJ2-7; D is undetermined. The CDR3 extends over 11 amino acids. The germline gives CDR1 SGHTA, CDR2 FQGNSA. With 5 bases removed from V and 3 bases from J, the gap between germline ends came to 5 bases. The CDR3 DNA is TGTGCCAGCAGCGTAAACTACGAGCAGTACTTC. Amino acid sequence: CASSVNYEQYF.